This T cell receptor beta chain originates from a study of T cells in localized non-small cell lung cancer. Findings and limits, study-wide: A median of 57 clones ranked among the top 100 in tumor appeared in adjacent lung. The study found T cell clonality highest in uninvolved adjacent lung, above tumor.

TCRdb's copy holds only in-frame clones and misses some; the assay was immunoSEQ multiplex PCR. This sample has some 28,000 clones, with about 90% found just once. About this clone itself: Its antigen remains unidentified.

The sequence came from a woman aged 18-55 years with stage I lung adenocarcinoma. The source was peripheral blood, collected before any cancer treatment.

The CDR3 nucleotides read TGCGCCAGCAGCCAGGGGGCGGCCGCGAACACCGGGGAGCTGTTTTTT. Its protein product is CASSQGAAANTGELFF. The genes are TRBV4-3 and TRBJ2-2; TRBD1 is a possible D gene (6 bases). Trimming pared 3 bases from V and 0 bases from J, leaving 11 bases between. Germline V gives CDR1 LGHNA, CDR2 YSLEER. This CDR3 has 16 amino acids.